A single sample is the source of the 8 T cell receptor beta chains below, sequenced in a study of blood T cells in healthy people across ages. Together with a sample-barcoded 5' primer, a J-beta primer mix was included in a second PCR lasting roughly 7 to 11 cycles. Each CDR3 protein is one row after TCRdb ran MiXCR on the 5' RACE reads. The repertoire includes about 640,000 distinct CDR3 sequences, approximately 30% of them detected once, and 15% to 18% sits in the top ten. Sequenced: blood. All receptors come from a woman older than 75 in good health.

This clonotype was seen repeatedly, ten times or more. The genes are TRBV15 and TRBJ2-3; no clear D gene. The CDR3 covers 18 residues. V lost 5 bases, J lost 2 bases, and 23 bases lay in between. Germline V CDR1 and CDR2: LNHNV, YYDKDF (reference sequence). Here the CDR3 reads CATSRKVGPDQFTDTQYF. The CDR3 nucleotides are TGTGCCACCAGCCGAAAAGTTGGGCCGGATCAATTCACAGATACGCAGTATTTT.

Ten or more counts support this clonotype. The CDR3 loop is CSARDRVYGYTF. CDR3 sequence (DNA): TGCAGTGCTAGAGATCGCGTCTATGGCTACACCTTC. The chain has TRBV20-1 and TRBJ1-2; D unclear. With 0 bases removed from V and 4 bases from J, the gap between germline ends came to 6 bases. This CDR3 contains 12 residues. Germline V CDR1 and CDR2: DFQATT, SNEGSKA (reference sequence).

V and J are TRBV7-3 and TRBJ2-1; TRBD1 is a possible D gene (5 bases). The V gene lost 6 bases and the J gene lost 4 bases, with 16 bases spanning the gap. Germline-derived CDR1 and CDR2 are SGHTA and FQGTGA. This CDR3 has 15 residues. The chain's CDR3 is CASSRMLTDYNEQFF. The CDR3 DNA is TGTGCCAGCAGTCGTATGCTGACAGATTACAATGAGCAGTTCTTC.

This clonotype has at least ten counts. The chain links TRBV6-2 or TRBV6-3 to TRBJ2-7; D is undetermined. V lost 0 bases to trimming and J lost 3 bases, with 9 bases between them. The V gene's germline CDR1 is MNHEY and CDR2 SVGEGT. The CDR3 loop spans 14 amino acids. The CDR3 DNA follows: TGTGCCAGCAGTTACTCGTCCGACCTCTACGAGCAGTACTTC. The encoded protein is CASSYSSDLYEQYF.

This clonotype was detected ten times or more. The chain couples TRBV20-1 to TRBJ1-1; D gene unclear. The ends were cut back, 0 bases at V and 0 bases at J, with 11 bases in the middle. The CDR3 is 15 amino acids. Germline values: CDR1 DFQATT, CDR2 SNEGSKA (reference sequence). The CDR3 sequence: CSARDPARLNTEAFF. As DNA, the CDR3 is TGCAGTGCTAGAGATCCCGCGCGGCTGAACACTGAAGCTTTCTTT.

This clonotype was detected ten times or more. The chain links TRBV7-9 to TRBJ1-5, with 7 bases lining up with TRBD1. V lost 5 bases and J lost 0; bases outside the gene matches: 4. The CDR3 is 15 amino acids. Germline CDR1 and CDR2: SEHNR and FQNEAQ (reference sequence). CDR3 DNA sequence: TGTGCCAGCAGCCCTGCAGGGGGTAGCAATCAGCCCCAGCATTTT. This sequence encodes CASSPAGGSNQPQHF. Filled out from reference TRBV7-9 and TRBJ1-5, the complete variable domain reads DTGVSQNPRHKITKRGQNVTFRCDPISEHNRLYWYRQTLGQGPEFLTYFQNEAQLEKSRLLSDRFSAERPKGSFSTLEIQRTEQGDSAMYLCASSPAGGSNQPQHFGDGTRLSIL.

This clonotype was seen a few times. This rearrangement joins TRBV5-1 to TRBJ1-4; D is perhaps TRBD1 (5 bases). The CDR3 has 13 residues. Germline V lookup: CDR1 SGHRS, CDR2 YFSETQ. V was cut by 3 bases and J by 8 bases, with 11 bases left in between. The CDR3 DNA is TGCGCCAGCAGCTGGGACCTGAGGGAAAAACTGTTTTTT. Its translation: CASSWDLREKLFF.

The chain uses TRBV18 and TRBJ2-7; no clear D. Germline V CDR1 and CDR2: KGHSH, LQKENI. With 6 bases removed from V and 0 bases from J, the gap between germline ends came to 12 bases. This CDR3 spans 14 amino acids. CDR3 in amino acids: CASSPVLSSYEQYF. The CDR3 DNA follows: TGTGCCAGCTCCCCTGTACTGAGCTCCTACGAGCAGTACTTC.